This T cell receptor (beta chain) emerged from a study of OX40 agonist ivuxolimab in advanced cancers. Study as a whole: Age averaged around 60 years (range roughly 23 to 85), and roughly 80% were male. Study-level findings and limits: Blood T cells, both CD4+ and CD8+, expanded clonally by week 6 at 0.1 to 3.0 mg/kg.

Sequencing was performed with immunoSEQ multiplex PCR; in TCRdb, only in-frame clones are kept and a portion is missing. The sample holds around 41,000 clones, about 85% seen once. Worth noting for this clone: Its antigen is as yet unknown.

This receptor was obtained from an adult with an advanced solid tumor such as melanoma, head and neck, liver or kidney cancer. This material consisted of CD4+ or CD8+ T cells sorted from blood, taken in a trial of the OX40 agonist ivuxolimab.

The CDR3 DNA reads TGTGCCAGCAGCGCCAGCGGGAGGGGTGGGGGGACTAGCACAGATACGCAGTATTTT. This translates into CASSASGRGGGTSTDTQYF. The genes are TRBV9 and TRBJ2-3, with 10 bases fitting TRBD2. The CDR3 runs 19 residues. Germline V lookup: CDR1 SGDLS, CDR2 YYNGEE. Trimming at V came to 3 bases and at J to 0 bases, leaving 13 bases not matched to a gene. The variable domain in full, completed from reference TRBV9 and TRBJ2-3, reads DSGVTQTPKHLITATGQRVTLRCSPRSGDLSVYWYQQSLDQGLQFLIQYYNGEERAKGNILERFSAQQFPDLHSELNLSSLELGDSALYFCASSASGRGGGTSTDTQYFGPGTRLTVL.